This TCR beta chain derives from a study of cytomegalovirus exposure and HLA in healthy donors. Study-level findings and limits: A few chains linked to CMV were shown in vitro to be specific for CMV antigens.

The CDR3 is 14 residues long. The germline CDR1 and CDR2 sequences are SGHAT and FQNNGV. V was clipped by 0 bases and J by 4 bases, with 8 bases between them. Regarding this clone: Its antigen is currently unknown.

Libraries were prepared by immunoSEQ multiplex PCR; TCRdb keeps only in-frame clonotypes and omits some of them. This sample has 200,000 or so clones, with roughly 84% found just once. The clonotype comes from a woman under 40 in good health and CMV-seropositive. The V and J genes are TRBV11-2 and TRBJ2-3; D not certain. Material for sequencing was PBMCs. The CDR3 DNA reads TGTGCCAGCAGCTTAGAGCAGGTCGCAGATACGCAGTATTTT. It specifies CASSLEQVADTQYF.